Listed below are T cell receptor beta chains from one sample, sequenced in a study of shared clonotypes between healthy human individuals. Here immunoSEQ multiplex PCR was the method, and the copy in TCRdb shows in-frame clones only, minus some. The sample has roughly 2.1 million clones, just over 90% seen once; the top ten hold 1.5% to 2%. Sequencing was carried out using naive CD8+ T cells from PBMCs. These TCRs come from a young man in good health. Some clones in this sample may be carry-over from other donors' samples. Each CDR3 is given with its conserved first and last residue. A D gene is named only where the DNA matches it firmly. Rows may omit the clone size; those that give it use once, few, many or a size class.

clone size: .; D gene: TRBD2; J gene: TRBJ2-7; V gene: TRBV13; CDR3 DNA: TGTGCCAGCAGCTTAGGAATGCTAGCGGGAGGCTCCTACGAGCAGTACTTC; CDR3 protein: CASSLGMLAGGSYEQYF
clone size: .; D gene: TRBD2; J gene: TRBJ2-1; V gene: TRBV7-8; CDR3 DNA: TGTGCCAGCAGCGCAATCCGTACTAGCGGACCTTACAATGAGCAGTTCTTC; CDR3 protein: CASSAIRTSGPYNEQFF
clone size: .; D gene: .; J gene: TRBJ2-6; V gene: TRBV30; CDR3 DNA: TGTGCCTGGAGGGAAGGCGGGGCCAACGTCCTGACTTTC; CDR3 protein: CAWREGGANVLTF
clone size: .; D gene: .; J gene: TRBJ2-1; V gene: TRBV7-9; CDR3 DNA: TGTGCCAGCAGTTCCGACAGTTACAATGAGCAGTTCTTC; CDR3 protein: CASSSDSYNEQFF
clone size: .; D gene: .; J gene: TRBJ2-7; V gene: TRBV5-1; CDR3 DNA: TGCGCCAGCAGCTTGGCCAGGACCTCGTACGAGCAGTACTTC; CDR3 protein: CASSLARTSYEQYF
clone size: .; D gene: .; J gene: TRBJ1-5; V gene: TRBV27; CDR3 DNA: TGTGCCAGCAGTCTCAGGGAAAGCAATCAGCCCCAGCATTTT; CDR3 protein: CASSLRESNQPQHF
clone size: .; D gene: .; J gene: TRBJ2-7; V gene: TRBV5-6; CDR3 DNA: TGTGCCAGCAGCTTGGACGGGACGCCAGGGAGCTACGAGCAGTACTTC; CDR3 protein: CASSLDGTPGSYEQYF
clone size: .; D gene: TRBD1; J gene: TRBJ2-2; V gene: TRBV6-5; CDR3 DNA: TGTGCCAGCAGCTCAGACAGGGGGAACACCGGGGAGCTGTTTTTT; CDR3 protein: CASSSDRGNTGELFF
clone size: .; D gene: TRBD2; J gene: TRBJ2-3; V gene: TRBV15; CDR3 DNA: TGTGCCACCAGCATACTAGCGGGAGGATCAGATACGCAGTATTTT; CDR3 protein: CATSILAGGSDTQYF
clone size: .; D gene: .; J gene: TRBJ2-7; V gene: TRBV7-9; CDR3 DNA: TGTGCCAGCAGTTATGGTCTCTACGAGCAGTACTTC; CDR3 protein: CASSYGLYEQYF
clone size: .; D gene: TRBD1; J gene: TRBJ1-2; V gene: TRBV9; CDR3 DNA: TGTGCCAGCAGCGTCCGGGACAGCGCACCCCTGAACTATGGCTACACCTTC; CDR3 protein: CASSVRDSAPLNYGYTF
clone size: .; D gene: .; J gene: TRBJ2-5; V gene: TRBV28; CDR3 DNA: TGTGCCAGCAGTTTCCCACCTACCACTCGCGGGGCCCAAGAGACCCAGTACTTC; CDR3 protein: CASSFPPTTRGAQETQYF
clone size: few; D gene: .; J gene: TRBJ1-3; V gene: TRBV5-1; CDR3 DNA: TGCGCCAGCAGCTTGGACTGGAGAAACACCATATATTTT; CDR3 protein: CASSLDWRNTIYF
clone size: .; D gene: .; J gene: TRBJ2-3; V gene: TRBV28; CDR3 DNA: TGTGCCAGCCGCCTTCTAGCCGATACGCAGTATTTT; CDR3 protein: CASRLLADTQYF
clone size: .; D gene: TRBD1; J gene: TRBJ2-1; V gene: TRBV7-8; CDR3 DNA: TGTGCCAGCAGCCAACATCTTCCCGGGACAGGGGTGAATGAGCAGTTCTTC; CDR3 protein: CASSQHLPGTGVNEQFF
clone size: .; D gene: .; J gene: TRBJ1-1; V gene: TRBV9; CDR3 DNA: TGTGCCAGCAGCGGCCACAATAACACTGAAGCTTTCTTT; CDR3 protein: CASSGHNNTEAFF
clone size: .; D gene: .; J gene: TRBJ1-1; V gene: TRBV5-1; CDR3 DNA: TGCGCCAGCAGCTTGGTGGGCCAGGGGTCGAACACTGAAGCTTTCTTT; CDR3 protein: CASSLVGQGSNTEAFF
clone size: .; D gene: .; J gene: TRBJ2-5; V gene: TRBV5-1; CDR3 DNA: TGCGCCAGCAGCTTGGAGCAGGAATCGCGGGTTGTGGAGACCCAGTACTTC; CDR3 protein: CASSLEQESRVVETQYF
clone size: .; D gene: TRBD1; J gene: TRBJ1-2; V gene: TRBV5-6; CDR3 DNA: TGTGCCAGCAGCCCCCCCGGTGGGACAGGGATAAACTACACCTTC; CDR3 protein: CASSPPGGTGINYTF
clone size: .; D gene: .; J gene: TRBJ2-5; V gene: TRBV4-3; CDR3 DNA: TGCGCCAGCAGCCAAAAAATCAGGGTTGAGACCCAGTACTTC; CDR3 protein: CASSQKIRVETQYF
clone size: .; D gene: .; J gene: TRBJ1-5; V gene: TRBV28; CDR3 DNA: TGTGCCAGCAGTATGGACAGACAAGGGTGGCCCCAGCATTTT; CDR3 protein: CASSMDRQGWPQHF
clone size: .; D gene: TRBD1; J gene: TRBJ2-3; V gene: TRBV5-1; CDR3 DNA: TGCGCCAGCAGCTCGGACGGAACTGACAGGGCAGATACGCAGTATTTT; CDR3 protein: CASSSDGTDRADTQYF
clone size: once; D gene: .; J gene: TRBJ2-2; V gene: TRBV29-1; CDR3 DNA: TGCAGCGTCCTGAGCACCGGGGAGCTGTTTTTT; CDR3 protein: CSVLSTGELFF
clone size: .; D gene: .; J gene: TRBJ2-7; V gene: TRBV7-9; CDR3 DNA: TGTGCCAGCAGCGCCGCGGGAAAATACGAGCAGTACTTC; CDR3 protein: CASSAAGKYEQYF
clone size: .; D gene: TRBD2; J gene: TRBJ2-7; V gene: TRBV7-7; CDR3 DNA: TGTGCCAGCAGCTTACGAGCGGGAGGGGGAAACGAGCAGTACTTC; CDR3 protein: CASSLRAGGGNEQYF
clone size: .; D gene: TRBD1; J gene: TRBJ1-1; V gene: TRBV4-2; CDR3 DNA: TGTGCCAGCAGCCAGCAGGGGGCCGGACAGGAAGCTTTCTTT; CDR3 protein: CASSQQGAGQEAFF
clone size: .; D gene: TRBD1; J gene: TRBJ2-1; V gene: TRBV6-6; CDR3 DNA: TGTGCCAGCACCGTAGACAGGGCCTTAAATGAGCAGTTCTTC; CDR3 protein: CASTVDRALNEQFF
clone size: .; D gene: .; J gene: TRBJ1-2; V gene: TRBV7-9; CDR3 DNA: TGTGCCAGCAGCTTAGGGGACGGCCTAGGGGGCTACACCTTC; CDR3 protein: CASSLGDGLGGYTF
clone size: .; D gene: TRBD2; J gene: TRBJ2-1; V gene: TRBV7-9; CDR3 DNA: TGTGCCAGCAGCTTCGACGCCCGACTAGCGGGAGTTTACAATGAGCAGTTCTTC; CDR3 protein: CASSFDARLAGVYNEQFF
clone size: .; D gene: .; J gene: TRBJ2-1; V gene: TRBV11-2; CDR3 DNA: TGTGCCAGCAGCAACAGGGCGGGGCCCAATGAGCAGTTCTTC; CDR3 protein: CASSNRAGPNEQFF
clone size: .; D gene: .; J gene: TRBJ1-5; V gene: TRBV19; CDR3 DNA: TGTGCCTCAGATGGACAGAACAATCAGCCCCAGCATTTT; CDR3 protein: CASDGQNNQPQHF
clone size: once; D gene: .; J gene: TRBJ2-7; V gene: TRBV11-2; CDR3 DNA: TGTGCCAGCAGCTTAGGCCCGGCGGCGTACGAGCAGTACTTC; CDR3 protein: CASSLGPAAYEQYF
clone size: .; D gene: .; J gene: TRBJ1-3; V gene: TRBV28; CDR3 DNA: TGTGCCAGCAGACCAGGGGCGAGCTCTGGAAACACCATATATTTT; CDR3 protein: CASRPGASSGNTIYF
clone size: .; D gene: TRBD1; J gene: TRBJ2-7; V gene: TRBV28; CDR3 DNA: TGTGCCAGCAGCTCTAGACAGGGGTGGATTGGCGAGCAGTACTTC; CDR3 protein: CASSSRQGWIGEQYF
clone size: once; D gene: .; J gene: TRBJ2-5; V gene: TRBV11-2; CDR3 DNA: TGTGCCAGCAGGGGAGCAGGGTCCCAAGAGACCCAGTACTTC; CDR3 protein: CASRGAGSQETQYF
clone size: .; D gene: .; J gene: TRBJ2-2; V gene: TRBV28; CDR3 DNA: TGTGCCACCTCCACCGGGGAGCTGTTTTTT; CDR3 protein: CATSTGELFF
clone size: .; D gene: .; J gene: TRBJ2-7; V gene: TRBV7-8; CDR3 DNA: TGTGCCAGCAGCTTAGCTGGGCAGGAATCCTACGAGCAGTACTTC; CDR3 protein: CASSLAGQESYEQYF
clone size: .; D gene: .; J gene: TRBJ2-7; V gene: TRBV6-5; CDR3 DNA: TGTGCCAGCAAAGGAGGGGCCGAGCAGTACTTC; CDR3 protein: CASKGGAEQYF
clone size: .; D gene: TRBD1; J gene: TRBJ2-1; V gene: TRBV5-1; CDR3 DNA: TGCGCCAGCAGCTTGGAGGCAGGGGGCTCTATCTATGAGCAGTTCTTC; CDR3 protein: CASSLEAGGSIYEQFF
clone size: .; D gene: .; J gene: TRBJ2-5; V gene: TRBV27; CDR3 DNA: TGTGCCAGCAGTCCCTTAGGGGACGTTGGATGGGAGACCCAGTACTTC; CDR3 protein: CASSPLGDVGWETQYF
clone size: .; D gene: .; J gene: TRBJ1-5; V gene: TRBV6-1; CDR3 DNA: TGTGCCAGCAGCTCCAGAACCGATAGCAATCAGCCCCAGCATTTT; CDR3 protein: CASSSRTDSNQPQHF
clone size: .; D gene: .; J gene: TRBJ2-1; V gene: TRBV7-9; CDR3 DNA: TGTGCCAGCAGCCCGCCCGGGGTTAGCGGCCCATACAATGAGCAGTTCTTC; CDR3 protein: CASSPPGVSGPYNEQFF